This T cell receptor (beta chain) was documented in a study of identical twins. This clonotype was observed a handful of times. Its antigen is unknown. Notes on the study in general: Modelling approaches yielded underestimates of out-of-frame TCR alpha sharing between monozygotic twins.

This CDR3 is built from 14 residues. Trimming removed 5 bases from V and 5 bases from J, with 13 bases in between. Germline V gene sequence: CDR1 SGHRS, CDR2 YFSETQ. Unique molecular identifiers were present on the cDNA, and a universal primer site came from template switching. TCRdb used MiXCR to reprocess the 5' RACE reads, holding one entry per CDR3 protein. The sample has 450,000 to 650,000 distinct CDR3 sequences, around 15% seen once. The same sample was also used in a study of yellow fever vaccine responses in identical twins. That publication notes: On the reported evidence, twins' vaccine T cell responses seemed partly convergent and partly personalized.

The clonotype originates from a young woman in good health. Sequencing input: CD4+ T cells sorted from blood. The chain recombines TRBV5-1 with TRBJ1-4; D not certain. CDR3 in amino acids: CASSPGAENEKLFF. In DNA, the CDR3 is TGCGCCAGCAGTCCCGGCGCTGAGAATGAAAAACTGTTTTTT. The full variable domain, its missing parts supplied by reference TRBV5-1 and TRBJ1-4, is KAGVTQTPRYLIKTRGQQVTLSCSPISGHRSVSWYQQTPGQGLQFLFEYFSETQRNKGNFPGRFSGRQFSNSRSEMNVSTLELGDSALYLCASSPGAENEKLFFGSGTQLSVL.